This T cell receptor (beta chain) was identified during a study of T cell repertoires in cytomegalovirus infection. In TCRdb, the reads were re-called with MiXCR into one record per CDR3 protein. The sample holds roughly 990,000 distinct CDR3 sequences; more than 25% are singletons and the top ten take over 13%. As for this clonotype: What it binds is unknown.

The V end was cut by 5 bases, the J end by 1 base, with 8 bases between. The germline V gene encodes CDR1 SGHVS and CDR2 FNYEAQ. The CDR3 runs to 13 residues. The TCR originated in a human donor in good health (CMV status not recorded). Some clones in this sample may be carry-over from other donors' samples. This chain uses TRBV7-6 with TRBJ1-1; D call uncertain. The specimen was cultured CD8+ T cells from PBMCs, collected from culture after CMV antigen stimulation. The CDR3 region is CASSKRQNTEAFF. For the CDR3, the DNA is TGTGCCAGCAGCAAGCGACAGAACACTGAAGCTTTCTTT.